These 25 T cell receptor beta chains originate from one sample sequenced in a study of cytomegalovirus exposure and HLA in healthy donors. The PCR contained 60 Vbeta and 13 Jbeta primers. This table comes from immunoSEQ multiplex PCR, and its TCRdb copy is limited to in-frame clones, with some not included. The profile shows 200,000 to 250,000 clones, 83% of them singletons. The material sequenced was PBMCs. The receptors derive from a girl aged 5 to 17 in good health and CMV-seronegative.

The chain employs TRBV7-2 and TRBJ2-1; TRBD2 matches 13 bases. The CDR3 runs to 16 residues. The V segment lost 0 bases and the J segment 10 bases; nucleotides outside the gene matches: 6. The germline V gene has CDR1 SGHTA and CDR2 FQGNSA. CDR3 bases: TGTGCCAGCAGCTTAGCGCAACTAGCGGGGGGGAGCGAGCAGTTCTTC. It codes for CASSLAQLAGGSEQFF.

In this sample, this clone turned up many times. The chain recombines TRBV21-1 with TRBJ1-4; the D segment call TRBD1 is taken from the table without a DNA check. TRBV21-1 constitutes a pseudogene. This CDR3 has 15 residues. This CDR3 reads CASGQGIPPYEKLFF. In DNA, the CDR3 is TGTGCCAGCGGACAGGGGATTCCACCGTATGAAAAACTGTTTTTT.

This sequence joins TRBV20-1 and TRBJ2-5, with D perhaps matching TRBD2 (6 bases). CDR3 length: 11 residues. V was shortened by 7 bases and J by 2 bases, with 8 bases between the two germline ends. Germline V gives CDR1 DFQATT, CDR2 SNEGSKA (reference sequence). The CDR3 DNA is TGCAGTGTGGGGGGACAAGAGACCCAGTACTTC. Translated: CSVGGQETQYF.

This clone has more than one count but fewer than ten. V is TRBV10-3 and J is TRBJ1-4, with TRBD1 as a possible D gene (5 bases). V lost 3 bases, J lost 1 base, and 9 bases lay in between. This CDR3 contains 15 residues. CDR1 and CDR2 from the germline V gene are ENHRY and SYGVKD. The DNA of the CDR3 is TGTGCCATCAGTGACAGGGCAGGAACTAATGAAAAACTGTTTTTT. Its protein is CAISDRAGTNEKLFF.

This sequence joins TRBV2 and TRBJ1-5; TRBD1 matches at 9 bases. Losses at the gene ends were 6 bases for V and 6 bases for J; bases not matched to a gene: 9. This CDR3 is built from 15 residues. Germline V lookup: CDR1 SNHLY, CDR2 FYNNEI. In DNA, the CDR3 is TGTGCCAGCAGCCAAGGACAGGGGTTAGGTCAGCCCCAGCATTTT. Its protein is CASSQGQGLGQPQHF. Supplemented by reference TRBV2 and TRBJ1-5, the full variable domain reads EPEVTQTPSHQVTQMGQEVILRCVPISNHLYFYWYRQILGQKVEFLVSFYNNEISEKSEIFDDQFSVERPDGSNFTLKIRSTKLEDSAMYFCASSQGQGLGQPQHFGDGTRLSIL.

The chain couples TRBV5-1 to TRBJ1-3; D is unclear. CDR1 SGHRS and CDR2 YFSETQ come from the germline V gene. This CDR3 has 15 residues. V was shortened by 1 base and J by 0 bases, with 8 bases between the two germline ends. The CDR3 protein is CASSLLRDSGNTIYF. The CDR3 nucleotides read TGCGCCAGCAGCTTGTTGAGAGACTCTGGAAACACCATATATTTT. The full variable domain, in which reference TRBV5-1 and TRBJ1-3 provide the parts outside the CDR3, is KAGVTQTPRYLIKTRGQQVTLSCSPISGHRSVSWYQQTPGQGLQFLFEYFSETQRNKGNFPGRFSGRQFSNSRSEMNVSTLELGDSALYLCASSLLRDSGNTIYFGEGSWLTVV.

CDR3 amino acids: CASSLVAGLRTNYGYTF. The CDR3 region has the DNA TGCGCCAGCAGCTTGGTGGCGGGGCTCAGAACTAACTATGGCTACACCTTC. The chain links TRBV5-1 to TRBJ1-2, with a weak D call TRBD1 (5 bases). The CDR3 is 17 amino acids. Trimming took 0 bases from V and 0 from J, leaving 15 bases between them. Germline V gene sequence: CDR1 SGHRS, CDR2 YFSETQ.

This clone has just a few counts. The chain joins TRBV30 to TRBJ1-1; 7 bases are a match to TRBD1. Germline V gene lookup returns CDR1 GTSNPN and CDR2 SVGIG (reference sequence). The CDR3 spans 13 residues. Losses at the gene ends were 3 bases for V and 3 bases for J; bases not matched to a gene: 4. CDR3 in amino acids: CAWSNRGYTEAFF. In DNA, the CDR3 is TGTGCCTGGAGCAACAGGGGTTACACTGAAGCTTTCTTT.

The chain has TRBV27 and TRBJ2-1; no clear D gene. CDR1 MNHEY and CDR2 SMNVEV come from the germline V gene (reference sequence). With 8 bases removed from V and 9 bases from J, the gap between germline ends came to 11 bases. The CDR3 covers 11 residues. The CDR3 bases are TGTGCCAGCCTGAAAGGCGGTGAGCAGTTCTTC. Its translation: CASLKGGEQFF.

This rearrangement joins TRBV5-4 to TRBJ1-1; 11 bases map to TRBD1. V gave up 1 base and J gave up 5 bases; unmatched junction bases: 7. The CDR3 contains 16 residues. Germline CDR1 reads SGHNT; CDR2 reads YYREEE (reference sequence). This CDR3 reads CASSLTGTGGRTEAFF. CDR3 DNA: TGTGCCAGCAGCTTGACGGGGACAGGGGGGAGGACTGAAGCTTTCTTT. Supplemented by reference TRBV5-4 and TRBJ1-1, the full variable domain reads ETGVTQSPTHLIKTRGQQVTLRCSSQSGHNTVSWYQQALGQGPQFIFQYYREEENGRGNFPPRFSGLQFPNYSSELNVNALELDDSALYLCASSLTGTGGRTEAFFGQGTRLTVV.

In its sample, this clone was seen a few times. The chain combines TRBV4-1 with TRBJ1-5, with D maybe TRBD1 (5 bases). With 0 bases removed from V and 2 bases from J, the gap between germline ends came to 14 bases. Looked up from germline, CDR1 is MGHRA and CDR2 is YSYEKL. This CDR3 is built from 17 residues. The CDR3 protein is CASSQELRGVGNQPQHF. The DNA for the CDR3 is TGCGCCAGCAGCCAAGAATTGCGGGGGGTGGGCAATCAGCCCCAGCATTTT.

V usage is TRBV30 and J usage is TRBJ1-2, with TRBD1 identical over 7 bases. The ends lost 3 bases at V and 9 bases at J; junction bases unmatched: 4. CDR1 is GTSNPN and CDR2 is SVGIG in the germline V gene (reference sequence). The CDR3 loop spans 11 amino acids. The CDR3 region is CAWRTGQSYTF. The DNA of the CDR3 is TGTGCCTGGAGGACAGGGCAGAGCTACACCTTC. The full variable domain, its missing parts supplied by reference TRBV30 and TRBJ1-2, is SQTIHQWPATLVQPVGSPLSLECTVEGTSNPNLYWYRQAAGRGLQLLFYSVGIGQISSEVPQNLSASRPQDRQFILSSKKLLLSDSGFYLCAWRTGQSYTFGSGTRLTVV.

This chain uses TRBV27 with TRBJ2-3; D is unresolved. The CDR3 consists of 12 residues. Germline-derived CDR1 and CDR2 are MNHEY and SMNVEV (reference sequence). V lost 2 bases to trimming and J lost 6 bases, with 6 bases between them. CDR3 nucleotides: TGTGCCAGCAGTTTACGGCGGGATACGCAGTATTTT. It encodes CASSLRRDTQYF.

The CDR3 loop reads CASSHQGDYGYTF. CDR3 coding DNA: TGTGCCAGCAGTCATCAGGGGGACTATGGCTACACCTTC. V usage is TRBV28 and J usage is TRBJ1-2; 7 nucleotides align to TRBD1. Trimming cost V 5 bases and J 3 bases; bases outside gene matches: 3. The length of the CDR3 is 13 residues. Germline V gene data show CDR1 as MDHEN and CDR2 as SYDVKM.

In regard to this clone: Other DNA sequences within the sample encode an identical CDR3. This sequence joins TRBV7-9 and TRBJ2-7; D not resolved. The CDR3 runs to 11 residues. Germline V gene lookup returns CDR1 SEHNR and CDR2 FQNEAQ (reference sequence). V lost 5 bases and J 3 bases, leaving 5 bases between the germline ends. In nucleotides, the CDR3 is TGTGCCAGCAGCCCTAACTACGAGCAGTACTTC. Its protein is CASSPNYEQYF.

This rearrangement joins TRBV30 to TRBJ1-1; no firm D call. The germline gives CDR1 GTSNPN, CDR2 SVGIG (reference sequence). The ends were cut back, 0 bases at V and 10 bases at J, with 18 bases in the middle. The CDR3 runs to 14 residues. CDR3 DNA: TGTGCCTGGAGTGTATCCGGGTCCCCCCTCCGAGCTTTCTTT. Translated, it gives CAWSVSGSPLRAFF.

CDR3 loop: CASSDPARGAGQYF. CDR3 nucleotide sequence: TGTGCCAGCAGCGACCCCGCGCGGGGGGCGGGGCAGTATTTT. The chain combines TRBV7-9 with TRBJ2-3; 8 bases fit TRBD2. The CDR3 sequence is 14 residues long. The germline gives CDR1 SEHNR, CDR2 FQNEAQ (reference sequence). Losses at the gene ends were 5 bases for V and 11 bases for J; bases not matched to a gene: 12.

The rearrangement links TRBV27 to TRBJ2-1, with 9 bases fitting TRBD2. From germline, CDR1 is MNHEY and CDR2 SMNVEV (reference sequence). V shed 5 bases, J shed 1 base, and the junction held 3 bases outside the gene matches. CDR3 length: 15 residues. The CDR3 nucleotides are TGTGCCAGCAGTACTAGCGGGTCATCCTACAATGAGCAGTTCTTC. The encoded protein is CASSTSGSSYNEQFF.

This rearrangement joins TRBV4-1 to TRBJ2-7; the match to TRBD2 covers 7 bases. V shed 2 bases, J shed 4 bases, and the junction held 5 bases outside the gene matches. The CDR3 is 14 amino acids. Germline CDR1 is MGHRA and CDR2 is YSYEKL. The CDR3 nucleotides read TGCGCCAGCAGCCAAAATGTGGGAGGGTACGAGCAGTACTTC. Translated: CASSQNVGGYEQYF.

The V call is TRBV7-8, the J call TRBJ2-1; the match to TRBD2 covers 11 bases. CDR1 is SGHVS, CDR2 FQNEAQ, per germline. V shed 6 bases and J 3 bases; nucleotides not matched to a gene: 4. The CDR3 has 15 residues. The CDR3, as DNA: TGTGCCAGCAGACTGGGACTAGCGGACTACAATGAGCAGTTCTTC. It specifies CASRLGLADYNEQFF.

As regards this clone: Other DNA sequences of this sample code for an identical CDR3. The gene calls are TRBV4-3 and TRBJ1-6; TRBD1 agrees at 9 bases. The J segment lost 11 bases and the V segment lost 0 bases, leaving 14 bases of the junction unmatched. Germline assignment: CDR1 LGHNA and CDR2 YSLEER. There are 18 residues in the CDR3. CDR3 coding DNA: TGCGCCAGCAGCCAAGATACCCGGGACAGGGTCCCCATGGCACCCCTCCACTTT. It specifies CASSQDTRDRVPMAPLHF.

The chain employs TRBV4-3 and TRBJ1-6; no clear D. Germline-derived CDR1 and CDR2 are LGHNA and YSLEER. This CDR3 comprises 16 residues. Between the trimmed V and J ends, which lost 2 bases and 7 bases, there was a span of 15 bases. CDR3 in amino acids: CASSQSVGQKNSPLHF. CDR3 nucleotides: TGCGCCAGCAGCCAATCTGTGGGCCAGAAGAATTCACCCCTCCACTTT.

The V gene is TRBV7-2, the J gene TRBJ2-1, with TRBD2 matching 7 bases. CDR1 SGHTA and CDR2 FQGNSA come from the germline V gene. V dropped 1 base and J dropped 1; count of bases not matched to a gene: 4. The CDR3 runs 16 residues. CDR3 sequence: CASSLVGGSSYNEQFF. In DNA form, the CDR3 reads TGTGCCAGCAGCTTAGTGGGGGGGAGTTCCTACAATGAGCAGTTCTTC.

J is TRBJ1-5 and V is TRBV28; D is undetermined. Germline values: CDR1 MDHEN, CDR2 SYDVKM. The germline V and J ends were trimmed by 9 bases and 3 bases, with 12 bases remaining between them. The CDR3 spans 13 residues. The CDR3 region is CASVTGFNQPQHF. CDR3 sequence (DNA): TGTGCCAGTGTCACTGGTTTCAATCAGCCCCAGCATTTT.

This clone was recorded only once. The rearrangement links TRBV2 to TRBJ2-7; 9 nucleotides agree with TRBD1. V lost 6 bases to trimming and J lost 6 bases; unmatched junction nucleotides: 3. The CDR3 is made up of 12 amino acids. Per the germline V gene, CDR1 is SNHLY and CDR2 is FYNNEI. CDR3 coding DNA: TGTGCCAGCAGGGACAGGGGTCCCGAGCAGTACTTC. This codes for CASRDRGPEQYF.